This T cell receptor (beta chain) was obtained from a study of shared clonotypes between healthy human individuals (dated by TCRdb to the early 2020s). A note on the overall study: The cohort comprised a couple of women and a few men aged 18 to 49 years. For each donor, CD4 naive and CD4 memory were each run on three plates, CD8 naive on two plates, and CD8 memory on one plate. To estimate repertoire size and how much clonotype sharing occurs between individuals, the study deeply sequenced the blood TCR repertoires of about five healthy adults. To increase sequencing depth and limit assay-specific biases, TCR repertoire library preparation and sequencing were carried out by different laboratories using diverse techniques. Each donor's leukapheresis produced roughly between roughly 0.85 and 9.5 billion PBMCs. Beyond this particular receptor, the publication reports: Naive subsets generally had larger estimated clonotype richness than memory subsets did. Sampling was restricted to blood, and TCR repertoires in tissue are likely to differ from TCR repertoires in blood. Across four donors, approximately 4.9% of naive CD4, roughly 3.3% of naive CD8, 2.3% of memory CD4, and under 0.45% of memory CD8 clonotypes were shared. Pairwise subsampling led to the expectation that sequencing depth would affect the degree of clonotype sharing among donors. Clonotypes shared by all four sorted-subset donors showed higher generation probabilities than non-shared clonotypes. Because the study included only a small number of donors, the genetic and exposure-history diversity represented was limited. Incomplete sequencing was indicated by rarefaction of sorted-subset datasets, despite the large sequencing depth.

In its sample, this clone was seen once. The clone's antigen remains unknown. No quality values exist for individual bases; no much larger clone is one base distant. Single-read evidence is weak. The donors were healthy, HIV-negative adults with no recently reported acute infections or vaccinations. Every donor was a Caucasian adult residing in Nashville, Tennessee, USA. CD8 memory samples consisted of magnetically selected CD45RO+ cells combined with CCR7-negative CD45RA+ effector memory (TemRA) cells. Blood was collected by leukapheresis, and PBMCs were isolated by Ficoll-Histopaque density gradient centrifugation and then cryopreserved in liquid nitrogen vapor phase. Analytical flow cytometry was used to check the purity and quantity of every magnetically sorted T cell population. Genomic DNA was isolated from every sorted fraction and measured by UV absorbance on a Nanodrop 2000c. As encoded in the germline V gene, CDR1 is SGHDT while CDR2 is YYEEEE. The CDR3 has 14 amino acids, counting the end cysteine and phenylalanine. The read is trimmed to its CDR3 DNA, 42 bases read in frame from base 1. The V end loses 0 bases and the J end loses 5 bases, and a stretch of 9 bases separates them.

TCR CDR3 regions were amplified from genomic DNA by multiplex PCR using the deep immunoSEQ assay. For each cell subset, the extracted genomic DNA was distributed evenly across all wells of several immunoSEQ 96-well plates, and each plate served as one replicate. For sorted subsets, about 200 ng genomic DNA, equal to tens of thousands of T cell genomes, was loaded into each replicate PCR. Purified libraries were measured with a Qubit 3.0 fluorometer, size-checked on a Bioanalyzer 2100, and measured again with the KAPA Library Quantification kit. Each immunoSEQ 96-well plate was sequenced on its own single-read 150-cycle Illumina NextSeq 550 flow cell. The original methods were these. Because the immunoSEQ output held only junctional sequences and lacked quality scores, the filtering could not match the filtering applied to full-length reads. To assign V/J genes and CDR3, sequences were annotated using PyIR, a Python wrapper for IgBLAST v1.9, with IMGT germline references. Reads were removed for weak V/J assignments (E-value above 1e-6), missing CDR3, stop codons, out-of-frame junctions, or ambiguous translated residues. V3J clonotypes were defined by identical inferred V gene, J gene, and CDR3 amino acid sequence. Percentage overlap between repertoires was calculated by dividing the number of shared unique clonotypes by the size of the smaller repertoire. Repertoire richness was assessed with RTK rarefaction, the Chao1 estimator, and Recon v2.1 estimates of unobserved clonotypes. For all TCRbeta clonotypes obtained by the gDNA method from a handful of donors, generation probabilities were computed with OLGA. This immuneACCESS table, as held by TCRdb, lists in-frame sequences with V and J called but not all clones. Of the missing ones, under half trace to an unresolved V gene in checked studies; the others have no known cause. The V and J calls and the clone size are those of that table, but D and trimming were determined from the DNA. The sample table records approximately 97,000 clones; less than 80% of these occur just once. Around 41% of the sample is in the top ten clones.

Source material: memory CD8+ T cells sorted from blood. The cell subset or site tag for this specimen amounts to: CD45RO+ cells pooled with CCR7-negative TemRA cells. This chain joins TRBV5-6 to TRBJ1-5; perhaps TRBD1 is the D gene, with 5 bases matching. This TCR was recovered from a man aged 25-40 years in good health. The CDR3 is CASSLGAGDQPQHF. The DNA reads as follows: TGTGCCAGCAGCTTGGGGGCGGGGGATCAGCCCCAGCATTTT.